Shown below are 19 T cell receptor beta chains from a single sample sequenced in a study of metastatic and nonmetastatic thyroid tumors. None of the patients had undergone any treatment ahead of thyroid surgery. TCRdb re-called clones from the PCR reads using MiXCR. The sample shows tens of thousands of clones, roughly 13% of them seen only once. Sequencing input: blood. The receptor set was obtained from a female donor with papillary thyroid cancer or a benign thyroid nodule (not recorded which). Some clones in this sample may be carry-over from other donors' samples.

In its sample, this clone ranks as medium-sized. V gene TRBV6-2 or TRBV6-3 combines with J gene TRBJ1-2; the match to TRBD1 covers 9 bases. J was trimmed by 4 bases and V by 4 bases; bases with no gene match: 4. Germline CDR1 and CDR2: MNHEY and SVGEGT. The CDR3 contains 14 residues. The CDR3 is CASSWTGAAYGYTF. The CDR3 DNA sequence: TGTGCCAGCAGTTGGACAGGGGCCGCCTATGGCTACACCTTC.

By share of the sample, this clone is medium-sized. V is TRBV15 and J is TRBJ1-6; D is possibly TRBD1 (5 bases). This CDR3 comprises 12 residues. V lost 9 bases and J lost 6, with 9 bases in between. Germline V lookup: CDR1 LNHNV, CDR2 YYDKDF (reference sequence). CDR3 sequence reads: CATRGINSPLHF. Written as DNA, the CDR3 is TGTGCCACGAGGGGTATTAATTCACCCCTCCACTTT.

This clone was recorded at least ten times. V gene TRBV29-1 combines with J gene TRBJ2-5, with a weak D call TRBD2 (6 bases). The length of the CDR3 is 15 residues. Germline CDR1 and CDR2: SQVTM and ANQGSEA. Between the trimmed V and J ends, which lost 0 bases and 10 bases, there was a span of 21 bases. The CDR3 reads CSVEEIAALPKDQYF. The CDR3 DNA is TGCAGCGTTGAAGAGATAGCGGCTCTTCCTAAGGACCAGTACTTC.

This clone was recorded a few times. The chain carries TRBV12-3 or TRBV12-4 and TRBJ2-1; 7 bases line up with TRBD2. The junction had 1 base not matched to a gene; V was cut back by 11 bases and J by 9 bases. This CDR3 has 9 amino acids. The CDR3 loop is CASGGEQFF. CDR3 in DNA: TGTGCCTCGGGAGGTGAGCAGTTCTTC.

A remark on this clone: At one end, the junction sequence differs from germline, possibly due to a read error. The V call is TRBV12-3 or TRBV12-4, the J call TRBJ2-7, with TRBD1 identical over 7 bases. The CDR3 loop spans 14 amino acids. Here the CDR3 DNA reads TGTGCCATCAGTTTAGGGGGCAGTCTAGGAGATCAGTACTTC. This codes for CAISLGGSLGDQYF.

This clone occurred a few times. The junction differs from germline at one of its ends, possibly a read error. The chain has TRBV19 and TRBJ1-6; perhaps TRBD1 as D (6 bases). The germline gives CDR1 LNHDA, CDR2 SQIVND (reference sequence). CDR3 length: 15 residues. The CDR3 DNA reads TGTGCCTGTAGTATCGCGGACAGTGCTAATTCACCCCTCCACTTT. Amino acid sequence: CACSIADSANSPLHF.

With respect to this clone: At one boundary the junction diverges from the germline segment, which might be a read error. Within the sample, other DNA sequences also encode this same CDR3. The V and J genes are TRBV19 and TRBJ1-5, with a tentative D call TRBD1 (5 bases). The germline V gene has CDR1 LNHDA and CDR2 SQIVND (reference sequence). The length of the CDR3 is 16 residues. CDR3 amino acids: CASSIRAGGSNRPQHF. DNA of the CDR3: TGTGCCAGTAGTATCCGGGCCGGGGGGAGCAATCGGCCCCAGCACTTT.

The chain combines TRBV20-1 with TRBJ2-7; D is possibly TRBD1 (5 bases). V lost 6 bases to trimming and J lost 7 bases, with 16 bases between them. In germline, CDR1 is DFQATT, CDR2 SNEGSKA (reference sequence). There are 12 residues in the CDR3. CDR3 amino acids: CSAPKGVVEQYF. CDR3 sequence (DNA): TGCAGTGCACCCAAAGGGGTGGTGGAGCAGTACTTC.

This clone came up a few times. A much larger clone is a single base away; this may be a read error. Other DNA sequences in this sample translate to the same CDR3. The CDR3 nucleotides read TGTGCCAGCAGCTGGGGACAGGGGGTGGAAGGTTACACCTTC. Amino acids: CASSWGQGVEGYTF. The chain carries TRBV7-9 and TRBJ1-2; 11 nucleotides match TRBD1. Germline lookup yields CDR1 SEHNR and CDR2 FQNEAQ (reference sequence). This CDR3 is built from 14 residues. The V segment lost 4 bases and the J segment 11 bases; nucleotides outside the gene matches: 9.

This clone has a count of ten or more. V is TRBV3-1 and J is TRBJ2-7; 7 bases agree with TRBD1. The CDR3 loop spans 15 amino acids. In germline, CDR1 is LGHDT, CDR2 YNNKEL (reference sequence). After removal of 2 bases from V and 5 bases from J, the junction contained 9 bases not matched to a gene. In nucleotides, the CDR3 is TGTGCCAGCAGCCAAACCCGGGACAGAAACAACGAGCAGTACTTC. Protein sequence: CASSQTRDRNNEQYF.

On this clone: The junction departs from germline at one end; a sequencing error may be responsible. The CDR3 DNA follows: TGTGCCTGGATGACGGCGAGCACAGATACACAGTATTTT. Protein product: CAWMTASTDTQYF. The chain uses TRBV30 and TRBJ2-3; D gene ambiguous. Germline CDR1 GTSNPN, CDR2 SVGIG (reference sequence). The CDR3 contains 13 residues.

J is TRBJ2-1 and V is TRBV11-2; the match to TRBD2 covers 9 bases. The CDR3 contains 15 residues. Trimming took 7 bases from V and 5 from J; bases not matched to a gene: 9. Germline V gene data show CDR1 as SGHAT and CDR2 as FQNNGV. The CDR3 reads CASIFGLAGNNEQFF. Here the CDR3 DNA reads TGTGCCAGCATCTTCGGTCTAGCGGGGAACAATGAGCAGTTCTTC.

The chain recombines TRBV7-2 with TRBJ2-7, with D possibly TRBD2 on 6 matching bases. Germline CDR1 reads SGHTA; CDR2 reads FQGNSA. The CDR3 runs to 14 residues. V lost 5 bases and J lost 3, with 14 bases in between. CDR3 protein: CASSPWTGVYEQYF. The CDR3 region has the DNA TGTGCCAGCAGCCCATGGACGGGGGTCTACGAGCAGTACTTC. Supplemented by reference TRBV7-2 and TRBJ2-7, the full variable domain reads GAGVSQSPSNKVTEKGKDVELRCDPISGHTALYWYRQSLGQGLEFLIYFQGNSAPDKSGLPSDRFSAERTGGSVSTLTIQRTQQEDSAVYLCASSPWTGVYEQYFGPGTRLTVT.

This clone was detected ten times or more. The chain is built from TRBV7-9 and TRBJ2-1; maybe TRBD1 (6 bases). The CDR3 extends over 14 amino acids. The V and J ends lost 6 bases and 3 bases respectively, with 12 bases between them. Germline V gene sequence: CDR1 SEHNR, CDR2 FQNEAQ (reference sequence). CDR3 nucleotide sequence: TGTGCCAGCAGTGACAGGTACAACTACAATGAGCAGTTCTTC. Its translation is CASSDRYNYNEQFF.

This clone showed up many times. V is TRBV11-2 and J is TRBJ2-3; D unresolved. Germline loops: CDR1 SGHAT, CDR2 FQNNGV. The V end was cut by 5 bases, the J end by 3 bases, with 3 bases between. The CDR3 has 11 amino acids. Here the CDR3 DNA reads TGTGCCAGCAGCAGGACAGATACGCAGTATTTT. Its protein product is CASSRTDTQYF.

The table lists this clone with many counts. The CDR3 sequence: CASSLGVGLMTYEQYF. The CDR3 DNA is TGTGCCAGCAGCTTAGGGGTGGGACTCATGACCTACGAGCAGTACTTC. The chain couples TRBV11-2 to TRBJ2-7, with D possibly TRBD2 on 6 matching bases. Trimming stripped 1 base from V and 2 bases from J, with 15 bases between. CDR1 SGHAT and CDR2 FQNNGV come from the germline V gene. This CDR3 is 16 amino acids long.

Details on this clone: Sequence at one end of the junction differs from germline and may be a read error. J is TRBJ1-1 and V is TRBV28, with D tentatively TRBD1 (5 bases). The CDR3 is 16 residues long. Germline assignment: CDR1 MDHEN and CDR2 SYDVKM. CDR3 protein: CASILLLGAGGTEAFF. The CDR3 region has the DNA TGTGCCAGCATTTTATTATTGGGTGCTGGGGGCACTGAAGCTTTCTTT.

There are many counts of this clone. The chain links TRBV11-2 to TRBJ2-1, with 8 nucleotides matching TRBD2. Trimming cost V 5 bases and J 8 bases; bases outside gene matches: 11. This CDR3 is 15 amino acids long. In germline, CDR1 is SGHAT, CDR2 FQNNGV. CDR3 sequence (DNA): TGTGCCAGCAGCCCTGGAGCGGGAGTTCTCGATGAGCAGTTCTTC. Its protein is CASSPGAGVLDEQFF.

As regards this clone: Germline is not matched at one junction end, which may reflect a read error. The CDR3, as DNA: TGTGCTAGTGGGCTGACAGGGAGGAATTCACCCATCCACTTT. Translation gives CASGLTGRNSPIHF. This rearrangement joins TRBV12-5 to TRBJ1-6; 7 positions match TRBD1. The CDR3 consists of 14 residues. Germline loops: CDR1 LGHNT, CDR2 FRNRAP.